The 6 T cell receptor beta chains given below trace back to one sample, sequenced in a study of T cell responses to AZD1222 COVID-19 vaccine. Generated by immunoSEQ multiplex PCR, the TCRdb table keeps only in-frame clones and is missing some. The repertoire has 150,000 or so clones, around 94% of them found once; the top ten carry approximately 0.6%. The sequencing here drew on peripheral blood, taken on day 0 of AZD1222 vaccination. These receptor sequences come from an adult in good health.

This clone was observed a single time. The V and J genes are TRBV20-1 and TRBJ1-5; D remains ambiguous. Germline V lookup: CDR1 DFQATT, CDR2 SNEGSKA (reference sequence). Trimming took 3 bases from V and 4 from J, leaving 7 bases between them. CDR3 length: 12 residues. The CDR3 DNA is TGCAGTGCTAGTATTCCGAATCAGCCCCAGCATTTT. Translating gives CSASIPNQPQHF.

DNA for the CDR3: TGTGCCAGCAGCCCCAGGAGGGGGACCGGCTCCTACAATGAGCAGTTCTTC. Translating it yields CASSPRRGTGSYNEQFF. V and J are TRBV2 and TRBJ2-1; tentatively, D is TRBD1 or TRBD2 (6 bases each). This CDR3 spans 17 amino acids. Germline loops: CDR1 SNHLY, CDR2 FYNNEI. The ends were cut back, 6 bases at V and 0 bases at J, with 18 bases in the middle.

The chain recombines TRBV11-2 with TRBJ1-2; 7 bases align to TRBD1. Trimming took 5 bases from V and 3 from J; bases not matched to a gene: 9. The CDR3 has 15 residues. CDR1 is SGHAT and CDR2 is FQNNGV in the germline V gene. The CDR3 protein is CASSKIRQGDYGYTF. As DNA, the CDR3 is TGTGCCAGCAGCAAGATTAGACAGGGAGACTATGGCTACACCTTC.

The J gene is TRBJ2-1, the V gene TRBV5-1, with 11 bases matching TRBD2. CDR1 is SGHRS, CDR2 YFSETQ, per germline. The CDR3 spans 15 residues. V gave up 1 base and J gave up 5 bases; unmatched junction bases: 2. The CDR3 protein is CASSLTGLADNEQFF. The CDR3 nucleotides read TGCGCCAGCAGCTTGACGGGACTAGCGGACAATGAGCAGTTCTTC.

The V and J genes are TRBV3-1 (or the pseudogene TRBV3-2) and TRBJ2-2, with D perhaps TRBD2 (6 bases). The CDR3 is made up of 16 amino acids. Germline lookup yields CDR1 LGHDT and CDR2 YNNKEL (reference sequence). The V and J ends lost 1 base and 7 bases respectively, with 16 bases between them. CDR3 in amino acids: CASSQGGKGRNGELFF. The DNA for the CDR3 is TGTGCCAGCAGCCAAGGGGGGAAGGGGAGGAACGGGGAGCTGTTTTTT.

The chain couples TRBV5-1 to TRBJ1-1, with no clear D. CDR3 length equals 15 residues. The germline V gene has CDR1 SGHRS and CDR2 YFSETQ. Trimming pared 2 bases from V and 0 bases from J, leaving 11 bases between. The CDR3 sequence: CASSFSEAVNTEAFF. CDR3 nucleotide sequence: TGCGCCAGCAGCTTTTCGGAGGCTGTGAACACTGAAGCTTTCTTT.